Listed below are T cell receptor beta chains from one sample, sequenced in a study of blood T cell repertoires in COVID-19. Assay: immunoSEQ multiplex PCR; the TCRdb copy retains only in-frame clones and omits some. The repertoire consists of tens of thousands of clones, with about nine tenths occurring once and the leading ten covering approximately 30%. Material: peripheral blood. The receptors originated from a woman aged 80 or older with acute or convalescent COVID-19. Each CDR3 is given with its conserved first and last residue. The D gene is left open where the match is weak. Only some rows state a clone size, as once, few, many or a class for expanded clones.

J | size | D | V | DNA | CDR3
TRBJ1-2 | once | TRBD1 | TRBV4-2 | TGTGCCAGCAGCTCCAGACAGGGGGCGAACTATGGCTACACCTTC | CASSSRQGANYGYTF
TRBJ2-5 | - | - | TRBV6-6 | TGTGCCAGCAGTCCCCCGACAGTCCAAGAGACCCAGTACTTC | CASSPPTVQETQYF
TRBJ1-2 | - | - | TRBV9 | TGTGCCAGCAGCGCCGGGGGTGTTGGCTATGGCTACACCTTC | CASSAGGVGYGYTF
TRBJ1-1 | - | TRBD1 | TRBV2 | TGTGCCAGCAGCCGACAGGGTGGGAACACTGAAGCTTTCTTT | CASSRQGGNTEAFF
TRBJ2-3 | - | - | TRBV23-1 | TGCGCCAGCAGGCAGGGGTTTGGCGCAGATACGCAGTATTTT | CASRQGFGADTQYF
TRBJ1-5 | few | - | TRBV5-1 | TGCGCCAGCAGCTTGGGCAACAGGGTTGATCAGCCCCAGCATTTT | CASSLGNRVDQPQHF
TRBJ2-5 | - | TRBD2 | TRBV5-4 | TGTGCCAGCAGCTTGGTGGGGGGGGAGACCCAGTACTTC | CASSLVGGETQYF
TRBJ2-7 | - | - | TRBV10-3 | TGTGCCATCAGTGAGTCTAGGCAGGGAGGCGAGCAGTACTTC | CAISESRQGGEQYF
TRBJ2-1 | - | TRBD1 | TRBV3-1/TRBV3-2 | TGTGCCAGCAGCCAAGGAGACTACAGGGGGCGTCGGTTCTTC | CASSQGDYRGRRFF
TRBJ1-4 | - | - | TRBV10-3 | TGTGCCATCAGGGGCGACGGTTCAACTAATGAAAAACTGTTTTTT | CAIRGDGSTNEKLFF
TRBJ2-5 | - | TRBD2 | TRBV28 | TGTGCCAGCAGTCCTAGACCGGGACTAGCGGGGGAAGAGACCCAGTACTTC | CASSPRPGLAGEETQYF
TRBJ1-1 | once | TRBD1 | TRBV3-1/TRBV3-2 | TGTGCCAGCAGCCCCGGACAGGGATGGGACACTGAAGCTTTCTTT | CASSPGQGWDTEAFF
TRBJ2-3 | - | - | TRBV21-1 | TGTGCCAGCAGCAAAGCGCGGATAGGGGGGGAGAAAGACACAGATACGCAGTATTTT | CASSKARIGGEKDTDTQYF
TRBJ1-3 | - | - | TRBV10-3 | TGTGCCATCAGTGAGGGCGGGGTGGCTGGAAACACCATATATTTT | CAISEGGVAGNTIYF
TRBJ2-7 | - | - | TRBV19 | TGTGCCAGTAGTAGCGAATACGAGCAGTACTTC | CASSSEYEQYF
TRBJ2-1 | - | - | TRBV19 | TGTGCCAGTAGTATAGGTACGGGGGGCCCAAGGTCTGAGCAGTTCTTC | CASSIGTGGPRSEQFF
TRBJ1-5 | - | - | TRBV28 | TGTGCCAGCAGTTTATGGGCCAATCAGCCCCAGCATTTT | CASSLWANQPQHF
TRBJ2-5 | - | TRBD2 | TRBV10-1 | TGCGCCAGCACCAGCGGGGGCCGTCGGCAAGAGACCCAGTACTTC | CASTSGGRRQETQYF
TRBJ1-6 | - | TRBD1 | TRBV7-2 | TGTGCCAGCAGCTTAGTCGCAGGGGGCGTTAATTCACCCCTCCACTTT | CASSLVAGGVNSPLHF
TRBJ2-1 | - | TRBD2 | TRBV11-2 | TGTGCCAGCAGTCCACGCGGAGGGACTAGCCCCAATGAGCAGTTCTTC | CASSPRGGTSPNEQFF
TRBJ1-6 | - | - | TRBV2 | TGTGCCAGCATCGCACAGAACCCTCATTCACCCCTCCACTTT | CASIAQNPHSPLHF
TRBJ1-1 | - | - | TRBV2 | TGTGCCAGCAGTGAAGGGGGGGTAGGCACTGAAGCTTTCTTT | CASSEGGVGTEAFF
TRBJ1-2 | - | TRBD1 | TRBV18 | TGTGCCAGCTCCTCCGGACAGGGAAGAGGCTACACCTTC | CASSSGQGRGYTF
TRBJ2-1 | - | - | TRBV28 | TGTGCCAGCAGCCCTGCGGGGGCCATCAATGAGCAGTTCTTC | CASSPAGAINEQFF
TRBJ1-2 | - | - | TRBV5-6 | TGTGCCAGCAGACCTCTTGGAAGGGAGAACTATGGCTACACCTTC | CASRPLGRENYGYTF
TRBJ2-1 | - | TRBD2 | TRBV11-2 | TGTGCCAGCAGTGCTAGCGGGGGTTCCTACAATGAGCAGTTCTTC | CASSASGGSYNEQFF
TRBJ2-6 | - | - | TRBV11-2 | TGTGCCAGCAGCTTAGATGTGGCGGTCTCTGGGGCCAACGTCCTGACTTTC | CASSLDVAVSGANVLTF
TRBJ1-6 | - | - | TRBV10-1 | TGCGCCAGCAGTGGAGGGAGCTCCTATAATTCACCCCTCCACTTT | CASSGGSSYNSPLHF
TRBJ2-1 | once | TRBD2 | TRBV7-9 | TGTGCCAGCAGCTTAGGGATAGCGGGGGGGAATGAGCAGTTCTTC | CASSLGIAGGNEQFF
TRBJ1-1 | - | TRBD1 | TRBV19 | TGTGCCAGTAGTACAGACAGGGGAGCTTTCTTT | CASSTDRGAFF
TRBJ2-1 | - | - | TRBV7-8 | TGTGCCAGCAGCTTTCGCGGGGAGTACAATGAGCAGTTCTTC | CASSFRGEYNEQFF
TRBJ2-2 | - | - | TRBV9 | TGTGCCAGCAGCGTAGGAGTCGCCGGGGAGCTGTTTTTT | CASSVGVAGELFF
TRBJ2-6 | - | - | TRBV2 | TGTGCCAGCGGACAGACTGGGGCCAACGTCCTGACTTTC | CASGQTGANVLTF
TRBJ1-6 | once | - | TRBV20-1 | TGCAGTGCTAGTCCCCCCGGGGACTTAAGGTCGCCCCTCCACTTT | CSASPPGDLRSPLHF
TRBJ1-4 | - | - | TRBV30 | TGTGCCTGGAGTACGACAGCTAATGAAAAACTGTTTTTT | CAWSTTANEKLFF
TRBJ2-5 | - | TRBD2 | TRBV29-1 | TGCAGCGTTGAAGAGGGCCTAGCGGGGGGAGCAGCCCAGTACTTC | CSVEEGLAGGAAQYF
TRBJ1-1 | - | - | TRBV13 | TGTGCCAGCAGCTCCAGGGTTTCGGCTGAAGCTTTCTTT | CASSSRVSAEAFF
TRBJ2-5 | - | TRBD2 | TRBV9 | TGTGCCAGCAGCGTAGATGGATTAGCGGGAGAGACCCAGTACTTC | CASSVDGLAGETQYF
TRBJ2-4 | - | - | TRBV29-1 | TGCAGCGCCCTCCCGGGGAGAACCAAAAACATTCAGTACTTC | CSALPGRTKNIQYF
TRBJ2-5 | - | TRBD2 | TRBV20-1 | TGCAGTGCTAGTCCCTTGACTAGCGGGGGTTTGACCCAGTACTTC | CSASPLTSGGLTQYF
TRBJ1-6 | - | TRBD1 | TRBV5-4 | TGTGCCAGCAGCAGACAGGGGCCACCCCTCCACTTT | CASSRQGPPLHF
TRBJ2-1 | - | - | TRBV4-1 | TGCGCCAGCAGCCAAGATCGCCAGTACAGTGAGCAGTTCTTC | CASSQDRQYSEQFF
TRBJ1-1 | - | TRBD1 | TRBV28 | TGTGCCAGCAGTTTTGAGGGACAGGGGGCTCGTGAAGCTTTCTTT | CASSFEGQGAREAFF
TRBJ2-5 | - | - | TRBV4-2 | TGTGCCAGCAGCCAAGCGCAAGGCCAGGAAGAGACCCAGTACTTC | CASSQAQGQEETQYF
TRBJ2-3 | - | - | TRBV11-2 | TGTGCCAGCAGCTTAGATCCGGTGGATACGCAGTATTTT | CASSLDPVDTQYF
TRBJ1-5 | - | - | TRBV6-5 | TGTGCCAGCAGCTCCCGTAGAGGGCAGCCCCAGCATTTT | CASSSRRGQPQHF
TRBJ2-3 | - | TRBD2 | TRBV3-1/TRBV3-2 | TGTGCCAGCAGCCAAGGAGAACTAGCGGGGGGGCCTTTTGCAGATACGCAGTATTTT | CASSQGELAGGPFADTQYF
TRBJ2-6 | - | - | TRBV5-6 | TGTGCCAGCAGCTTGGACGGCTCTGGGGCCAACGTCCTGACTTTC | CASSLDGSGANVLTF
TRBJ1-2 | few | - | TRBV10-1 | TGCGCCAGCAGTGCCTCGGGTTTAGACGGCTACACCTTC | CASSASGLDGYTF
TRBJ2-2 | - | - | TRBV19 | TGTGCCAGTAGTATAGTGGGGGGCACCGGGGAGCTGTTTTTT | CASSIVGGTGELFF
TRBJ1-6 | - | TRBD1 | TRBV28 | TGTGCCAGCAGTTTACCGGGACAGCCCGCGTATAATTCACCCCTCCACTTT | CASSLPGQPAYNSPLHF
TRBJ2-5 | - | TRBD2 | TRBV10-3 | TGTGCCATCAGTGAAAGAGCGGGGGGGCAAGAGACCCAGTACTTC | CAISERAGGQETQYF
TRBJ2-1 | - | TRBD2 | TRBV24-1 | TGTGCCACCAGTGAGACGCCCGGGACTAGCGGGGGGGCAAGGGAGCAGTTCTTC | CATSETPGTSGGAREQFF
TRBJ2-7 | - | - | TRBV27 | TGTGCCAGCAGTTTATCCGCCGCAGGGGTAGACTACGAGCAGTACTTC | CASSLSAAGVDYEQYF
TRBJ1-3 | - | TRBD1 | TRBV18 | TGTGCCAGCTCACCGATGGGACAGGGGGCCGGAAACACCATATATTTT | CASSPMGQGAGNTIYF